One and the same sample provided the 21 T cell receptor beta chains below, sequenced in a study of identical twins. TCRdb passed the 5' RACE reads through MiXCR, listing each CDR3 protein once. The table lists 400,000 to 550,000 distinct CDR3 sequences, less than 25% of them singletons, with around 0.9% in the top ten. The same data also went into a second study, on T cells expressing NK-cell markers.

The source material was CD4+ T cells sorted from blood. The origin of the receptors is a woman in her late teens or twenties in good health.

The table lists this clonotype with a few counts. At one end the junction does not follow the germline gene, possibly because of a read error. This chain uses TRBV19 with TRBJ2-4; the match to TRBD1 covers 9 bases. The CDR3 spans 13 residues. Germline-derived CDR1 and CDR2 are LNHDA and SQIVND (reference sequence). Written as DNA, the CDR3 is TGTGCCAGTAGTATCCCTTCGGACAGGGGTAGGAACTTC. Its translation: CASSIPSDRGRNF. The full variable domain, with the rest looked up from reference TRBV19 and TRBJ2-4, is DGGITQSPKYLFRKEGQNVTLSCEQNLNHDAMYWYRQDPGQGLRLIYYSQIVNDFQKGDIAEGYSVSREKKESFPLTVTSAQKNPTAFYLCASSIPSDRGRNFGAGTRLSVL.

The V and J genes are TRBV20-1 and TRBJ2-1, with TRBD1 identical over 10 bases. The V gene's germline CDR1 is DFQATT and CDR2 SNEGSKA (reference sequence). The junction had 2 bases not matched to a gene; V was cut back by 6 bases and J by 0 bases. The CDR3 extends over 14 amino acids. CDR3 loop: CSARTGGSYNEQFF. Here the CDR3 DNA reads TGCAGTGCCAGGACAGGGGGCTCCTACAATGAGCAGTTCTTC.

This clonotype was counted a few times. The rearrangement joins TRBV19 to TRBJ1-4, with 10 bases fitting TRBD1. V was pared by 9 bases and J by 0 bases, with 1 base of the junction left unmatched. Per the germline V gene, CDR1 is LNHDA and CDR2 is SQIVND (reference sequence). The CDR3 sequence is 14 residues long. The CDR3 protein is CASGQGATNEKLFF. The CDR3 DNA sequence: TGTGCCAGCGGACAGGGGGCAACTAATGAAAAACTGTTTTTT.

This clonotype appeared a few times. The chain carries TRBV7-2 and TRBJ2-7; D possibly corresponds to TRBD1 (5 bases). This CDR3 spans 13 amino acids. The germline V gene has CDR1 SGHTA and CDR2 FQGNSA. Trimming took 3 bases from V and 6 from J, leaving 12 bases between them. Here the CDR3 reads CASSFGSGLEQYF. The CDR3 DNA is TGTGCCAGCAGCTTTGGTTCAGGGCTCGAGCAGTACTTC.

V and J are TRBV9 and TRBJ2-1, with TRBD2 matching 10 bases. Looked up from germline, CDR1 is SGDLS and CDR2 is YYNGEE. J gave up 8 bases and V 4 bases, and 9 bases lay outside the gene matches. There are 15 residues in the CDR3. In DNA form, the CDR3 reads TGTGCCAGCAGCCCCCCTAGCGGGAGAGGCGATGAGCAGTTCTTC. It yields the protein CASSPPSGRGDEQFF.

The rearrangement links TRBV6-2 or TRBV6-3 to TRBJ2-1; 14 nucleotides line up with TRBD2. Germline lookup yields CDR1 MNHEY and CDR2 SVGEGT. V was pared by 8 bases and J by 4 bases, with 10 bases of the junction left unmatched. CDR3 length equals 17 residues. The CDR3 DNA sequence: TGTGCCAGCTCCGATACCGGGACTAGCGGGGGTTACAATGAGCAGTTCTTC. This sequence encodes CASSDTGTSGGYNEQFF.

The sample holds many counts of this clonotype. The genes are TRBV20-1 and TRBJ2-3, with D perhaps matching TRBD1 or TRBD2 (6 bases each). V lost 5 bases to trimming and J lost 10 bases, with 13 bases between them. This CDR3 spans 11 amino acids. Germline assignment: CDR1 DFQATT and CDR2 SNEGSKA (reference sequence). CDR3 DNA sequence: TGCAGTGCTCCCGACAGGAGGGCGCAGTATTTT. It yields the protein CSAPDRRAQYF.

This clonotype was recorded at least ten times. The CDR3 here is CASSGGADTQYF. The CDR3 region has the DNA TGTGCCAGCAGCGGGGGGGCAGATACGCAGTATTTT. This chain connects TRBV6-6 to TRBJ2-3; TRBD2 agrees at 8 bases. Per the germline V gene, CDR1 is MNHNY and CDR2 is SVGAGI (reference sequence). The length of the CDR3 is 12 residues. V was clipped by 6 bases and J by 4 bases; unmatched bases: 0.

This clonotype was counted only a few times. The gene calls are TRBV5-1 and TRBJ2-3; D gene uncertain. The CDR3 runs to 14 residues. Germline CDR1 and CDR2: SGHRS and YFSETQ. V gave up 4 bases and J gave up 6 bases, with 15 bases separating them. The CDR3 here is CASSLSDHTDTQYF. DNA of the CDR3: TGCGCCAGCAGCCTATCGGACCACACCGATACGCAGTATTTT.

This clonotype was counted between two and nine times. The genes are TRBV6-4 and TRBJ2-2, with D perhaps assigned TRBD1 or TRBD2 (6 bases each). This CDR3 contains 14 residues. Trimming removed 11 bases at V and 7 bases at J, with 20 bases between. Germline assignment: CDR1 MRHNA and CDR2 SNTAGT. The CDR3 protein is CAAGSPGEIGELFF. In DNA form, the CDR3 reads TGTGCCGCGGGGTCTCCAGGGGAGATCGGGGAGCTGTTTTTT.

V usage is TRBV20-1 and J usage is TRBJ2-1; 14 bases are shared with TRBD2. Germline-derived CDR1 and CDR2 are DFQATT and SNEGSKA (reference sequence). The CDR3 has 14 residues. The junction had 6 bases not matched to a gene; V was cut back by 5 bases and J by 9 bases. CDR3 amino acids: CSAQGLAGVIEQFF. The CDR3, as DNA: TGCAGTGCTCAGGGACTAGCGGGAGTTATTGAGCAGTTCTTC.

The chain is built from TRBV7-6 and TRBJ2-1, with a tentative D call TRBD2 (6 bases). Trimming removed 11 bases at V and 6 bases at J, with 11 bases between. This CDR3 contains 11 residues. Germline V gene data show CDR1 as SGHVS and CDR2 as FNYEAQ. CDR3 DNA: TGTGCCGTAGGGGAGGCCAATGAGCAGTTCTTC. This gives the protein CAVGEANEQFF.

The CDR3 loop is CASSRLAGANEQFF. Written as DNA, the CDR3 is TGTGCCAGCAGTAGACTAGCGGGGGCCAATGAGCAGTTCTTC. The chain has TRBV6-1 and TRBJ2-1, with 12 nucleotides matching TRBD2. The CDR3 length is 14 residues. The V gene end was trimmed by 5 bases and the J gene end by 6 bases; junction bases not matched to a gene: 2. Germline V lookup: CDR1 MNHNS, CDR2 SASEGT.

The rearrangement uses TRBV6-1 and TRBJ1-6; D is possibly TRBD1 (5 bases). The CDR3 is made up of 19 amino acids. V lost 5 bases, J lost 6 bases, and 26 bases lay in between. CDR1 and CDR2 (germline): MNHNS, SASEGT. The CDR3 loop reads CASSPRGGSFPFSNSPLHF. CDR3 in DNA: TGTGCCAGCAGTCCCCGGGGGGGGTCCTTTCCCTTTTCTAATTCACCCCTCCACTTT.

The V call is TRBV11-2, the J call TRBJ1-5; 8 bases are shared with TRBD1. J was trimmed by 7 bases and V by 6 bases; bases with no gene match: 8. The V gene's germline CDR1 is SGHAT and CDR2 FQNNGV. CDR3 length equals 14 residues. The CDR3 sequence is CASSLDRVGQPQHF. The CDR3 DNA follows: TGTGCCAGCAGTCTGGACAGGGTAGGACAGCCCCAGCATTTT.

This sequence joins TRBV6-1 and TRBJ2-7; D possibly corresponds to TRBD2 (6 bases). The CDR3 length is 14 residues. Germline CDR1 MNHNS, CDR2 SASEGT. Trimming shortened V by 5 bases and J by 6 bases, and 17 bases separated the two germline ends. In nucleotides, the CDR3 is TGTGCCAGCAGTACCCCGGGACTGCTCCTCGAGCAGTACTTC. Residues: CASSTPGLLLEQYF.

The sample holds a few counts of this clonotype. The J gene is TRBJ2-5, the V gene TRBV11-3; possible D gene TRBD1, 6 bases. Deletions cut 5 bases from V and 1 base from J, with 11 bases between. CDR1 and CDR2 (germline): SGHNT, YENEEA. The CDR3 length is 14 residues. This CDR3 reads CASSPTDSQETQYF. CDR3 DNA sequence: TGTGCCAGCAGCCCTACGGACAGCCAAGAGACCCAGTACTTC.

This clonotype was seen more than once but under ten times. This chain links TRBV29-1 with TRBJ2-7; TRBD2 agrees at 9 bases. The V gene end was trimmed by 5 bases and the J gene end by 5 bases; junction bases not matched to a gene: 7. Germline V gene lookup returns CDR1 SQVTM and CDR2 ANQGSEA. The CDR3 spans 13 residues. CDR3 DNA: TGCAGCGTTTATAGCGGGAGCACCCACGAGCAGTACTTC. Translating gives CSVYSGSTHEQYF.

This clonotype has ten or more counts. The limits of the CDR3 on the DNA are not certain, so only TCRdb's listed CDR3 is given. The chain employs TRBV12-3 or TRBV12-4 and TRBJ1-2; the listed D gene, TRBD1, was not tested against the DNA. The CDR3 comprises 13 residues, both ends counted. CDR3 sequence: CASSFGAGTGYTF.

This clonotype appeared many times. V gene TRBV4-3 combines with J gene TRBJ1-2; a weak D match, TRBD1 (5 bases). This CDR3 comprises 13 residues. The ends were cut back, 3 bases at V and 8 bases at J, with 13 bases in the middle. Germline loops: CDR1 LGHNA, CDR2 YSLEER. CDR3 sequence (DNA): TGCGCCAGCAGCCAGGCCGGGGACGGAGGCTACACCTTC. Its translation: CASSQAGDGGYTF.

This clonotype was observed a few times. The chain joins TRBV20-1 to TRBJ1-6; D perhaps matches TRBD1 (5 bases). The CDR3 is 15 residues long. The V and J ends lost 1 base and 2 bases respectively, with 9 bases between them. Germline CDR1 reads DFQATT; CDR2 reads SNEGSKA (reference sequence). The CDR3 protein is CSARVRGAYNSPLHF. CDR3 sequence (DNA): TGCAGTGCTAGAGTGAGGGGCGCCTATAATTCACCCCTCCACTTT.